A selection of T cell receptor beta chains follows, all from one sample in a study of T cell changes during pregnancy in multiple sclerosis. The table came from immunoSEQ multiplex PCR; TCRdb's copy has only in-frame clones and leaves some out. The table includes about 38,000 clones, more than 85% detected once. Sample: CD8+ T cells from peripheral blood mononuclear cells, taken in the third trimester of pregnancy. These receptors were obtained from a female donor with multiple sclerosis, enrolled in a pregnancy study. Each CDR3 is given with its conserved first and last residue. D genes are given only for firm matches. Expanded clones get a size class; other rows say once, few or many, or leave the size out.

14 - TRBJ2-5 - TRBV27 TGTGCCAGCAGTGCCCCAGGGGGGCGGGAGACCCAGTACTTC CASSAPGGRETQYF
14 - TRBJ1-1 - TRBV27 - CASSSSPGLTEAFF
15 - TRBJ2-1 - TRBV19 TGTGCCAGTAGTATACTACTAGGACGGGACAATGAGCAGTTCTTC CASSILLGRDNEQFF
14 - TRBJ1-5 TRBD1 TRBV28 TGTGCCAGCAGCACGACAGGGGTCTATCAGCCCCAGCATTTT CASSTTGVYQPQHF
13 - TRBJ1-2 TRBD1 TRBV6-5 TGTGCCAGCAGTTACCGGACAGGGAGGGGCTACACCTTC CASSYRTGRGYTF
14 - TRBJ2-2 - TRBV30 TGTGCCTGGAGCCCCGGACTGAACACCGGGGAGCTGTTTTTT CAWSPGLNTGELFF
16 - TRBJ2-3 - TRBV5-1 TGCGCCAGCAGCCTGGGGGGAGGAAGGAGCACAGATACGCAGTATTTT CASSLGGGRSTDTQYF
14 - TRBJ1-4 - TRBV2 TGTGCCAGCAATCCCGCAGGGGTGGATGAAAAACTGTTTTTT CASNPAGVDEKLFF
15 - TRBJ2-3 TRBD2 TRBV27 TGTGCCAGCAGTTTATACGGGGGGAGCACAGATACGCAGTATTTT CASSLYGGSTDTQYF
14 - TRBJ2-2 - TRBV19 TGTGCCAGTAGTCGGACAGCGAACACCGGGGAGCTGTTTTTT CASSRTANTGELFF
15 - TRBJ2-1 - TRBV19 TGTGCCAGTAGTATAGGAGCGGGCCGTAACAATGAGCAGTTCTTC CASSIGAGRNNEQFF
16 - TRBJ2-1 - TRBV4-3 TGCGCCAGCAGCCAAGCGCTGGCAGGCAAAACCAATGAGCAGTTCTTC CASSQALAGKTNEQFF
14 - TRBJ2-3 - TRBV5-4 TGTGCCAGCAGCTTGGGTCAGGGATCAGATACGCAGTATTTT CASSLGQGSDTQYF
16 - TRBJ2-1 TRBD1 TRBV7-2 TGTGCCAGCAGCTCCCGGGACAGGGGGCTCTACAATGAGCAGTTCTTC CASSSRDRGLYNEQFF
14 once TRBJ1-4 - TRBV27 TGTGCCAGCAGGGCGGGGTACCCGAATGAAAAACTGTTTTTT CASRAGYPNEKLFF
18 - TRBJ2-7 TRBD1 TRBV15 TGTGCCACCAGCAGAGATTTTCAGGGGACAGGGCAGTCCTACGAGCAGTACTTC CATSRDFQGTGQSYEQYF
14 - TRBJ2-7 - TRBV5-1 TGCGCCAGCAGCTGGGCAGGGTCCCCCTACGAGCAGTACTTC CASSWAGSPYEQYF
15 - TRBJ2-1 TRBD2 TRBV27 TGTGCCAGCAGCCCCCCAGCTGCGGGAGTGTATGAGCAGTTCTTC CASSPPAAGVYEQFF
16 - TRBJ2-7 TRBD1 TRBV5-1 TGCGCCAGCAGCCCCCGACCGGGACAGGGGGCTCACGAGCAGTACTTC CASSPRPGQGAHEQYF
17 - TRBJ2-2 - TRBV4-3 TGCGCCAGCAGCCCCACCCGGACAAATATCTTTCCCGGGGAGCTGTTTTTT CASSPTRTNIFPGELFF
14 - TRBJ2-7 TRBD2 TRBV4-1 TGCGCCAGCAGCCCCTCAAGCGGGAGTTACGAGCAGTACTTC CASSPSSGSYEQYF
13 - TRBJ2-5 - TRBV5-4 TGTGCCAGCAGCTTGGAGAGTGCGGAGACCCAGTACTTC CASSLESAETQYF
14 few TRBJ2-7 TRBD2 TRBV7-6 TGTGCCAGCAGCCCCGGGACTAGGAGCTACGAGCAGTACTTC CASSPGTRSYEQYF
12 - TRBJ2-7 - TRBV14 TGTGCCAGCAGCCAACAAGAACTCGAGCAGTACTTC CASSQQELEQYF